The source of this T cell receptor beta chain is a study of vaccination effects on CD4 cells after COVID-19. The wider study: It was a median of 72 days after the second dose that post-vaccine samples were obtained.

Pools of viral peptides were used by the ViraFEST assay to expand antigen-specific CD4+ T cells ahead of sequencing. Researchers isolated CD4+ T cells once approximately 10 days of culture had elapsed. Each person got two doses of an mRNA SARS-CoV-2 vaccine, BNT162b2 or mRNA-1273. People in the vaccine group had not been infected with SARS-CoV-2 before, and their nucleocapsid antibodies were negative. Wells each received some 2.2 million PBMC, cultured with around 10 IU/ml IL-2 and about 9 ug/ml peptides. Concerning this clone itself: Its matching antigen is unknown. An end of the junction differs from the germline gene, which may be a read error.

Libraries were prepared by immunoSEQ multiplex PCR; TCRdb keeps only in-frame clonotypes and omits some of them. Of some 23,000 clones listed, 69% were seen once; the top ten hold approximately 8.2%. General observations from the study: In the study, convalescent patients were few, and early post-infection timepoints were absent.

This TCR was sampled from a human donor who received a COVID-19 vaccine. The starting material was CD4+ T cells from PBMCs cultured with SARS-CoV-2 spike peptides, obtained after COVID-19 vaccination.

The CDR3 loop reads CASSLDTTSRLF. DNA of the CDR3: TGTGCCAGCAGCTTGGATACGACTAGCCGGCTCTTC. The chain carries TRBV11-2 and TRBJ2-1, with 7 nucleotides matching TRBD2. Germline values: CDR1 SGHAT, CDR2 FQNNGV. This CDR3 has 12 residues. Combining the CDR3 with reference TRBV11-2 and TRBJ2-1 gives the whole variable domain EAGVAQSPRYKIIEKRQSVAFWCNPISGHATLYWYQQILGQGPKLLIQFQNNGVVDDSQLPKDRFSAERLKGVDSTLKIQPAKLEDSAVYLCASSLDTTSRLFGPGTRLTVL.